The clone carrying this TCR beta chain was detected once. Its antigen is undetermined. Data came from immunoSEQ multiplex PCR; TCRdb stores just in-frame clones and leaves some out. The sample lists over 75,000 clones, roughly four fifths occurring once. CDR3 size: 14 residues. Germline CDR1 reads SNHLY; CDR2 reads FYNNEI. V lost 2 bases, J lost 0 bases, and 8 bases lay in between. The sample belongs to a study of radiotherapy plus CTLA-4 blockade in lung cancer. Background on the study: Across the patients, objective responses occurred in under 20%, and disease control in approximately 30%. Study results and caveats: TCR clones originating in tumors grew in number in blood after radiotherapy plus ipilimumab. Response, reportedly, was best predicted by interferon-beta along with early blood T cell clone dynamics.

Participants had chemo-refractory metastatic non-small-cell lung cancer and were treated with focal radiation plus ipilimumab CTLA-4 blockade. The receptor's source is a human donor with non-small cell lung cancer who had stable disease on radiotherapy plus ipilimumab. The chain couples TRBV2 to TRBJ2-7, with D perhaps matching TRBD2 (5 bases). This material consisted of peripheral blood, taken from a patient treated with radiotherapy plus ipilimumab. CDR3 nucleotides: TGTGCCAGCAGTGAACTTAGCGTCTCCTACGAGCAGTACTTC. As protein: CASSELSVSYEQYF.